This TCR beta chain emerged from a study of T-cell memory formation after mild COVID-19. Across the whole study: Across donors, TCR clusters were largely donor specific.

TCRdb reprocessed the 5' RACE reads with MiXCR, giving one entry per CDR3 protein. Of about 470,000 distinct CDR3 sequences listed, around a sixth were seen once; the top ten hold 9% to 15%. Ten or more counts support this clonotype. The sequence was obtained from an adult woman who had mild COVID-19 (a few samples of this study predate the infection). Cell type and time point are not known. Sequencing was carried out using PBMCs or a T cell subset sorted from them (not recorded which).

CDR3 sequence (DNA): TGTGCCAGCAGCTTTGAGGGGGCCGGGGAGCTGTTTTTT. Amino acids: CASSFEGAGELFF. The chain combines TRBV11-3 with TRBJ2-2; D might be TRBD1 (6 bases). The CDR3 length is 13 residues. Trimming pared 3 bases from V and 6 bases from J, leaving 8 bases between. Per the germline V gene, CDR1 is SGHNT and CDR2 is YENEEA.